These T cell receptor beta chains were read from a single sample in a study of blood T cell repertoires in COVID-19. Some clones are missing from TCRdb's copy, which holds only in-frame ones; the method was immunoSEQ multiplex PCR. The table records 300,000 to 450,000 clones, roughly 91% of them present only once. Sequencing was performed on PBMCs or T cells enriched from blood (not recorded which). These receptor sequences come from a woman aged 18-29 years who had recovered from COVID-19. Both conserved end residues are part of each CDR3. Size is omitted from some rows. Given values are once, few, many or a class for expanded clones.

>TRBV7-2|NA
CASSLAAYEQYF
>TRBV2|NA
CASPTQGKNTEAFF
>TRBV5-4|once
CASSLAGTGVSHEQYF
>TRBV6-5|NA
CASKGWTGKVNEQYF
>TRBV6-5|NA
CASSYTGATEAFF
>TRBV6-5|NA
CASRGQGGPQHF
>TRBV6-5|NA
CASGVDYSYEQYF
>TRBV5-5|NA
CASSLQRTEAFF
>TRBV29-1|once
CLGAVNEKLFF
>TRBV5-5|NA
CASSIPGQDPQETQYF
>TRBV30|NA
CAWTQDRGINYGYTF
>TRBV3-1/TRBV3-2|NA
CASSQGQGGLGGYTF
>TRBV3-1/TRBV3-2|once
CASSQGLVGETQYF
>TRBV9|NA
CASSVESAGGKSGELFF
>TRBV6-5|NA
CASSRLGTRANEQYF
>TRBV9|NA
CASSEGQTEFTIYF
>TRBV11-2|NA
CASSIGTGSYNEQFF
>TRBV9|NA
CASSQYRDRANNEQFF
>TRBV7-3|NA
CASSPTLGGGYTF
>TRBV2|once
CASSEQGDSGNTIYF